Included here is one TCR beta chain sequence, with context. No antigen is known for it. Germline CDR1 DFQATT, CDR2 SNEGSKA (reference sequence). CDR3 size: 15 residues. Tagging with unique molecular identifiers was a feature of the TCR beta cDNA libraries. Out of roughly 0.95 to 11 million T cells, about 520,000 cDNA molecules were generated. TCRdb reprocessed the PCR reads via MiXCR and lists one record per CDR3 protein. The sample carries about 770,000 distinct CDR3 sequences, 46% recorded once. This sample stems from a study of post-analysis software for immune sequencing data. Overall study context: The patients showed relapsing-remitting, secondary progressive and progressive-relapsing multiple sclerosis courses. Whole-study findings and limits: Controls showed lower frequencies than patients for 5 or 6 TRBV segments, and TRBV5-6, TRBV5-1 and TRBV20-1 were among these. Analysis by F measure revealed that same-batch samples clustered strongly together. The study found significantly lower normalized Chao1 diversity in multiple sclerosis patients than in controls.

The chain recombines TRBV20-1 with TRBJ2-4; TRBD1 agrees at 12 bases. The J call is in doubt because the DNA end fits TRBJ2-7 better. The receptor comes from a girl aged 5-17 years with multiple sclerosis. The sample was blood. The CDR3 sequence is CSARRGQGASYEQYF. The CDR3 DNA sequence: TGCAGTGCTAGAAGGGGACAGGGGGCCTCCTACGAGCAGTACTTC.